This TCR beta chain was recovered during a study of shared clonotypes between healthy human individuals. Study information: Used for every donor were three CD4 naive, three CD4 memory, two CD8 naive and one CD8 memory plate.

The data were produced by immunoSEQ multiplex PCR, yet TCRdb's version contains in-frame clones alone and is incomplete. Of roughly 2,500,000 clones listed, roughly 93% are singletons. V was shortened by 8 bases and J by 0 bases, with 2 bases between the two germline ends. Germline CDR1 and CDR2: SGHRS and YFSETQ. The CDR3 has 11 residues. A split of CD4+ cells into CD45RA+ naive and CD45RA-negative memory subsets was performed. Points on this clone: Other nucleotide sequences from this sample produce the same CDR3.

Material for sequencing was naive CD4+ T cells from PBMCs. Subset described: CD45RA+ positively selected. This clonotype originated in a man between 18 and 35 years old in good health. Some clones in this sample may be carry-over from other donors' samples. The chain has TRBV5-1 and TRBJ2-2; no firm D call. The CDR3 sequence is CASTNTGELFF. CDR3 sequence (DNA): TGCGCCAGTACGAACACCGGGGAGCTGTTTTTT.